The 15 T cell receptor beta chains presented below share a single source sample, sequenced in a study of blood T cell repertoires in COVID-19. Clones were read by immunoSEQ multiplex PCR, and TCRdb kept only the in-frame ones, dropping some. The profile shows under 150,000 clones, around 84% of them singletons. Source material: peripheral blood. These receptors originate from a man between 60 and 70 years old with active or convalescent COVID-19.

The rearrangement joins TRBV6-5 to TRBJ1-1, with 8 bases that match TRBD1. There are 14 residues in the CDR3. From germline, CDR1 is MNHEY and CDR2 SVGAGI. Germline trimming cut 5 bases from V and 1 base from J; bases unmatched to any gene: 3. DNA of the CDR3: TGTGCCAGCAGTCGAGACAGGGGGAACACTGAAGCTTTCTTT. It is translated as CASSRDRGNTEAFF.

This chain uses TRBV4-2 with TRBJ2-7; 8 nucleotides align to TRBD2. Germline CDR1 LGHNA, CDR2 YNFKEQ. There are 15 residues in the CDR3. V lost 3 bases to trimming and J lost 3 bases; unmatched junction nucleotides: 7. The CDR3 coding sequence is TGTGCCAGCAGCCAGGTACTAGCGGCTTTCTACGAGCAGTACTTC. Its translation: CASSQVLAAFYEQYF.

The chain has TRBV7-2 and TRBJ1-5; perhaps TRBD1 as D (5 bases). V dropped 6 bases and J dropped 6 bases, with 12 bases sitting between them. Germline V gene sequence: CDR1 SGHTA, CDR2 FQGNSA. The CDR3 covers 13 residues. DNA for the CDR3: TGTGCCAGCAGTGACCGGGGGGGTCAGCCCCAGCATTTT. This translates into CASSDRGGQPQHF.

The chain combines TRBV15 with TRBJ1-2; D uncertain. Trimming shortened V by 4 bases and J by 2 bases, and 8 bases separated the two germline ends. Germline CDR1 LNHNV, CDR2 YYDKDF (reference sequence). CDR3 size: 13 residues. The CDR3 here is CATSKDLNYGYTF. In nucleotides, the CDR3 is TGTGCCACCAGCAAAGACCTCAACTATGGCTACACCTTC.

This chain links TRBV28 with TRBJ1-1; TRBD1 agrees at 7 bases. This CDR3 comprises 15 residues. J gave up 3 bases and V 6 bases, and 10 bases lay outside the gene matches. Germline V gene lookup returns CDR1 MDHEN and CDR2 SYDVKM. The CDR3 nucleotides read TGTGCCAGCAGGCCCCTTGACAGGGTTGACACTGAAGCTTTCTTT. It specifies CASRPLDRVDTEAFF.

This clone was counted only a few times. The rearrangement uses TRBV9 and TRBJ2-7, with a tentative D call TRBD1 (5 bases). Deletions cut 5 bases from V and 6 bases from J, with 15 bases between. This CDR3 region has 13 residues. Germline CDR1 reads SGDLS; CDR2 reads YYNGEE. CDR3 sequence reads: CASSSQGSSEQYF. DNA for the CDR3: TGTGCCAGCAGTAGCCAGGGATCAAGCGAGCAGTACTTC.

The rearrangement joins TRBV28 to TRBJ2-4; D possibly corresponds to TRBD1 (5 bases). CDR3 length: 15 residues. Germline CDR1 and CDR2: MDHEN and SYDVKM. Trimming pared 3 bases from V and 0 bases from J, leaving 9 bases between. CDR3 nucleotide sequence: TGTGCCAGCAGTTTTAGACAGCTAGCCAAAAACATTCAGTACTTC. It translates to CASSFRQLAKNIQYF.

J is TRBJ2-5 and V is TRBV24-1; 12 positions agree with TRBD2. This CDR3 contains 16 residues. The trim removed 4 bases at V and 5 bases at J, leaving 7 bases unmatched. CDR1 is KGHDR and CDR2 is SFDVKD in the germline V gene. Here the CDR3 DNA reads TGTGCCACCAGTGACCAGACTAGCGGGAGTATTGAGACCCAGTACTTC. Its translation: CATSDQTSGSIETQYF.

The gene calls are TRBV2 and TRBJ2-5, with TRBD1 identical over 8 bases. V gave up 10 bases and J gave up 4 bases; unmatched junction bases: 5. The CDR3 contains 12 residues. Germline lookup yields CDR1 SNHLY and CDR2 FYNNEI. The CDR3 DNA follows: TGTGCCATCTCCGGGACAGGAGAGACCCAGTACTTC. Its translation: CAISGTGETQYF.

The genes are TRBV11-2 and TRBJ2-7, with 9 bases matching TRBD2. V gave up 2 bases and J gave up 3 bases; unmatched junction bases: 5. CDR3 size: 15 residues. Germline V CDR1 and CDR2: SGHAT, FQNNGV. CDR3 in DNA: TGTGCCAGCAGCTTACCCAGGACTAGCGTCTACGAGCAGTACTTC. Its translation is CASSLPRTSVYEQYF.

This chain joins TRBV5-1 and TRBJ2-5, with D possibly TRBD1 on 6 matching bases. This CDR3 is 15 amino acids long. CDR1 and CDR2 (germline): SGHRS, YFSETQ. Trimming removed 1 base from V and 4 bases from J, with 14 bases in between. The CDR3 DNA reads TGCGCCAGCAGCTTGCAGGGGTGGATAGCAGAGACCCAGTACTTC. As protein: CASSLQGWIAETQYF.

CDR3 in amino acids: CATSAPGHTNEKLFF. The DNA of the CDR3 is TGTGCCACCAGCGCTCCGGGACACACTAATGAAAAACTGTTTTTT. The chain couples TRBV15 to TRBJ1-4; maybe TRBD1 (6 bases). Trimming pared 5 bases from V and 2 bases from J, leaving 12 bases between. The CDR3 is 15 residues long. Per the germline V gene, CDR1 is LNHNV and CDR2 is YYDKDF (reference sequence). Full variable domain (rest looked up from reference TRBV15 and TRBJ1-4): DAMVIQNPRYQVTQFGKPVTLSCSQTLNHNVMYWYQQKSSQAPKLLFHYYDKDFNNEADTPDNFQSRRPNTSFCFLDIRSPGLGDTAMYLCATSAPGHTNEKLFFGSGTQLSVL.

The chain employs TRBV12-3 or TRBV12-4 and TRBJ1-4; tentatively, D is TRBD1 (6 bases). The ends were cut back, 5 bases at V and 6 bases at J, with 10 bases in the middle. The CDR3 totals 13 residues. CDR3 in amino acids: CASSIRQDEKLFF. CDR3 in DNA: TGTGCCAGCAGTATCAGACAGGATGAAAAACTGTTTTTT.

The CDR3 loop reads CASSAGTDSNQPQHF. CDR3 nucleotides: TGCGCCAGCAGCGCCGGGACAGACAGCAATCAGCCCCAGCATTTT. This chain connects TRBV5-1 to TRBJ1-5; 7 positions match TRBD1. In germline, CDR1 is SGHRS, CDR2 YFSETQ. Unmatched junction bases numbered 5, after V lost 4 bases and J lost 1 base. The CDR3 has 15 amino acids.

The J gene is TRBJ1-1, the V gene TRBV29-1; 7 nucleotides agree with TRBD1. Trimming removed 7 bases from V and 5 bases from J; junction bases left unmatched: 7. Germline CDR1 reads SQVTM; CDR2 reads ANQGSEA. The CDR3 totals 12 residues. The CDR3 is CSAQTGRTEAFF. CDR3 bases: TGCAGCGCTCAGACAGGGAGGACTGAAGCTTTCTTT. The variable domain in full, completed from reference TRBV29-1 and TRBJ1-1, reads SAVISQKPSRDICQRGTSLTIQCQVDSQVTMMFWYRQQPGQSLTLIATANQGSEATYESGFVIDKFPISRPNLTFSTLTVSNMSPEDSSIYLCSAQTGRTEAFFGQGTRLTVV.